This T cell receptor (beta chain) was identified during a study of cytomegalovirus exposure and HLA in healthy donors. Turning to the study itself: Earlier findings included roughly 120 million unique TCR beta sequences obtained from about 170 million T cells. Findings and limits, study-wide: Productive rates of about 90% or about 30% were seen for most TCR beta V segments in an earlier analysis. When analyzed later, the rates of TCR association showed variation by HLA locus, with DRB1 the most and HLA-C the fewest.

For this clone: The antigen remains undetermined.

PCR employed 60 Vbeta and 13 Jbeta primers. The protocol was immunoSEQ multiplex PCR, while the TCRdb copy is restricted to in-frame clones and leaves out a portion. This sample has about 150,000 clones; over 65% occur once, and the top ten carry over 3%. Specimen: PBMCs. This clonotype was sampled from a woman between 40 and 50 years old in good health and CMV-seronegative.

CDR3 bases: TGTGCCTGGAGTGACGACAGAAGAACCTACGAGCAGTACTTC. Translating it yields CAWSDDRRTYEQYF. The chain links TRBV30 to TRBJ2-7; possible D gene TRBD1, 5 bases. The CDR3 contains 14 residues. Germline CDR1 GTSNPN, CDR2 SVGIG (reference sequence). Trimming cost V 1 base and J 2 bases, with 12 bases left between them.